The present TCR beta chain was sequenced within a study of T cell repertoires in cytomegalovirus infection. V was clipped by 0 bases and J by 8 bases, with 12 bases between them. This CDR3 comprises 14 residues. Per germline, CDR1 SGHRS and CDR2 YFSETQ. TCRdb ran MiXCR on the reads and lists one entry per CDR3 protein. The data hold 160,000 or so distinct CDR3 sequences, with roughly a sixth observed a single time. This chain uses TRBV5-1 with TRBJ2-1, with D maybe TRBD2 (6 bases). The sequencing input was CD8+ T cells from PBMCs. The clonotype comes from a human donor in good health (CMV status not recorded). Some clones in this sample may be carry-over from other donors' samples. The CDR3 DNA sequence: TGCGCCAGCAGCTTGGGGGTCACGGGGGATGAGCAGTTCTTC. Amino acids: CASSLGVTGDEQFF.